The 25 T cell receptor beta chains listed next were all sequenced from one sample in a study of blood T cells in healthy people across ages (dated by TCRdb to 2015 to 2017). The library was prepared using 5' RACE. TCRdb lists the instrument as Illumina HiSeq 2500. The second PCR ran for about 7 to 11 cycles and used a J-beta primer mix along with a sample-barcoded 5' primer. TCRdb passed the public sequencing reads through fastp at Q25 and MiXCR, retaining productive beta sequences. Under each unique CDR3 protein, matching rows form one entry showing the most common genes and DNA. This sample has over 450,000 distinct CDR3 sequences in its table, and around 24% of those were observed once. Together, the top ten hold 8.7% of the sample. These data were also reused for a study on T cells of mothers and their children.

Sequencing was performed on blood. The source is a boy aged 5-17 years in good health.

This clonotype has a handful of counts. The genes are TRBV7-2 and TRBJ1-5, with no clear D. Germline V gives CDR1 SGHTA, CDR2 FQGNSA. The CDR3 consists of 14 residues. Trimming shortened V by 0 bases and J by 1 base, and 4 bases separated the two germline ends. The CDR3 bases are TGTGCCAGCAGCTTAGCGGGGAGCAATCAGCCCCAGCATTTT. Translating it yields CASSLAGSNQPQHF.

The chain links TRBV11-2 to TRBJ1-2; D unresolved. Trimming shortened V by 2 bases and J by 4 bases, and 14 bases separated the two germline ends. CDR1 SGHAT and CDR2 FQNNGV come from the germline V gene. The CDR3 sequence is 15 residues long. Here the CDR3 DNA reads TGTGCCAGCAGCTTAAAGGCAGCGGTACCCTATGGCTACACCTTC. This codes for CASSLKAAVPYGYTF. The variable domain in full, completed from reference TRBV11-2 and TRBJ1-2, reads EAGVAQSPRYKIIEKRQSVAFWCNPISGHATLYWYQQILGQGPKLLIQFQNNGVVDDSQLPKDRFSAERLKGVDSTLKIQPAKLEDSAVYLCASSLKAAVPYGYTFGSGTRLTVV.

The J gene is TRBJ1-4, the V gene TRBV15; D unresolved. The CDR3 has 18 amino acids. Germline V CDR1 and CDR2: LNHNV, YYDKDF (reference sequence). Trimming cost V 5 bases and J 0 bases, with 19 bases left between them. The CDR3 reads CATSPPKASRPTNEKLFF. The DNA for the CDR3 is TGTGCCACCAGCCCTCCAAAAGCGTCAAGACCAACTAATGAAAAACTGTTTTTT.

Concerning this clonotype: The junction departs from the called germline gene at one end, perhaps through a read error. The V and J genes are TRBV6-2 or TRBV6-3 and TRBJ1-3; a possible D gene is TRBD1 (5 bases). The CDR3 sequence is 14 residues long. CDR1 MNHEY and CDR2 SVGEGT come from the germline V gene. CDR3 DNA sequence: TGTGCCAGCCGGGACTTCAATTCTGGAAACGCCATATATTTT. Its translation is CASRDFNSGNAIYF.

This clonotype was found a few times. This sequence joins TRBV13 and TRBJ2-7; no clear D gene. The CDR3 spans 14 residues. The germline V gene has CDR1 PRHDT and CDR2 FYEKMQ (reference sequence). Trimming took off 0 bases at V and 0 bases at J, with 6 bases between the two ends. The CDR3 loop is CASSLGIPSYEQYF. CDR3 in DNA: TGTGCCAGCAGCTTAGGTATCCCCTCCTACGAGCAGTACTTC.

CDR3 in amino acids: CSARAPGLGEETQYF. CDR3 sequence (DNA): TGCAGTGCTAGAGCCCCGGGACTAGGAGAAGAGACCCAGTACTTC. This chain connects TRBV20-1 to TRBJ2-5; 8 nucleotides agree with TRBD2. Per the germline V gene, CDR1 is DFQATT and CDR2 is SNEGSKA (reference sequence). CDR3 length: 15 amino acids. Trimming at V came to 1 base and at J to 3 bases, leaving 7 bases not matched to a gene.

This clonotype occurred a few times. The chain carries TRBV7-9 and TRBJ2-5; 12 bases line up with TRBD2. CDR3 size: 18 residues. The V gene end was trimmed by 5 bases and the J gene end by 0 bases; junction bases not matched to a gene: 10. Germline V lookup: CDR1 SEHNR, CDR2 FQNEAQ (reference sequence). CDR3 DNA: TGTGCCAGCAGCCCAGCCGGGACTAGCGGGCAGTACCAAGAGACCCAGTACTTC. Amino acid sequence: CASSPAGTSGQYQETQYF.

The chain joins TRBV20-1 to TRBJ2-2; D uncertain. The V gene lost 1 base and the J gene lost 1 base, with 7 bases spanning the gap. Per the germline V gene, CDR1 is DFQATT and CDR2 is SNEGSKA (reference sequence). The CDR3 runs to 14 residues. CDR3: CSARVLRNTGELFF. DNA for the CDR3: TGCAGTGCTAGAGTACTACGGAACACCGGGGAGCTGTTTTTT.

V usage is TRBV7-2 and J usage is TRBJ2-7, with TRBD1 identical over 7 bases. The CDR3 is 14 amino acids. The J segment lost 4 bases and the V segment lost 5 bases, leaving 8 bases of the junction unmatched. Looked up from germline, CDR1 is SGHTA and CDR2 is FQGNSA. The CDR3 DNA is TGTGCCAGCAGCCATCAGAACAGGGGATACGAGCAGTACTTC. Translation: CASSHQNRGYEQYF.

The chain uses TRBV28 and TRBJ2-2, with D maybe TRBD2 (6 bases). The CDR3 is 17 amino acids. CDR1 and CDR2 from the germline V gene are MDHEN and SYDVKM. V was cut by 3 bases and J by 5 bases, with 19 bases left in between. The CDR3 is CASSFSPGGSGTGELFF. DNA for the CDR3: TGTGCCAGCAGTTTCTCACCCGGGGGTAGTGGGACCGGGGAGCTGTTTTTT.

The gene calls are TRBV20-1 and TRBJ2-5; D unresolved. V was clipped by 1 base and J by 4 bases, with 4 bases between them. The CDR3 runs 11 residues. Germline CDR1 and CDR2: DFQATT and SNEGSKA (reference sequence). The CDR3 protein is CSARARETQYF. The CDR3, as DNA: TGCAGTGCTAGAGCTAGAGAGACCCAGTACTTC.

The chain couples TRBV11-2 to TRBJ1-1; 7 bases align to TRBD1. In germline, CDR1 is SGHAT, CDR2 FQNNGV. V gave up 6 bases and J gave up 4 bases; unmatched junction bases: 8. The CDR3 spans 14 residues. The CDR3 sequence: CASRPQPGGTEAFF. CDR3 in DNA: TGTGCCAGCAGACCTCAGCCAGGGGGCACTGAAGCTTTCTTT.

The CDR3, as DNA: TGTGCCAGCAGTTTACCCCTAGGGGCAGCCAAAAACATTCAGTACTTC. This gives the protein CASSLPLGAAKNIQYF. The chain combines TRBV28 with TRBJ2-4, with D possibly being TRBD1 (5 bases). The V end lost 2 bases, the J end lost 0 bases, and 11 bases lay between the germline ends. Looked up from germline, CDR1 is MDHEN and CDR2 is SYDVKM. CDR3 length equals 16 residues.

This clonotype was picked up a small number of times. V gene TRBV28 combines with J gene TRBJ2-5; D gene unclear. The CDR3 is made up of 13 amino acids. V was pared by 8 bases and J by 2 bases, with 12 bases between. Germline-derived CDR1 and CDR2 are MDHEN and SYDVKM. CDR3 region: CASGVHAQETQYF. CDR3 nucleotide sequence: TGTGCCAGCGGGGTTCACGCGCAAGAGACCCAGTACTTC.

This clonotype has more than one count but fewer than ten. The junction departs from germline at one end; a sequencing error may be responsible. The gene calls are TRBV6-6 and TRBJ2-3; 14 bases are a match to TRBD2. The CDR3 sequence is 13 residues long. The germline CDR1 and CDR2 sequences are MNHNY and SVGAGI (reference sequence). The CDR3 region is CASSYGTSGGLNF. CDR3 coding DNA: TGTGCCAGCAGTTACGGGACTAGCGGGGGATTGAATTTT.

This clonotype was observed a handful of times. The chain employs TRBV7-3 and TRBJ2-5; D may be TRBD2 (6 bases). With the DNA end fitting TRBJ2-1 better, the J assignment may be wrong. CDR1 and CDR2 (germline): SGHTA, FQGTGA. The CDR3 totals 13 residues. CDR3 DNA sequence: TGTGCCAGCAGCTTAATCGGCGGGGTTGAGCAGTTCTTC. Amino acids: CASSLIGGVEQFF.

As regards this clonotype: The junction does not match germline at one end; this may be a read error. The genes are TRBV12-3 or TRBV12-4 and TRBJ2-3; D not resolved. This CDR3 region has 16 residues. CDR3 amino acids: CASSFRALGSADTQYF. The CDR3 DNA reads TGTGCCAGCAGTTTTCGGGCCCTAGGAAGCGCAGATACGCAGTATTTC.

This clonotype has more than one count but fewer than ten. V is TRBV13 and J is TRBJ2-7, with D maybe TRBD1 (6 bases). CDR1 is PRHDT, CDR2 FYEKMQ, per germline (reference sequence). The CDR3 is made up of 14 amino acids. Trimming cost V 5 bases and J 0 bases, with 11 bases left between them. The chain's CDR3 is CASSPYRDSYEQYF. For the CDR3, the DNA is TGTGCCAGCAGCCCCTACAGGGACTCCTACGAGCAGTACTTC.

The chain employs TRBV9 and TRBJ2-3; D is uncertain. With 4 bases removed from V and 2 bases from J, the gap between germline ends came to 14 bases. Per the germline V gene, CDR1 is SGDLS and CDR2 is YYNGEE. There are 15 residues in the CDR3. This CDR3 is CASSRAAPHTDTQYF. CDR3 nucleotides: TGTGCCAGCAGCCGAGCCGCCCCCCACACAGATACGCAGTATTTT.

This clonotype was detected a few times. CDR3 residues: CARGGKTGTDTQYF. For the CDR3, the DNA is TGTGCCAGAGGGGGTAAGACAGGCACAGATACGCAGTATTTT. V gene TRBV6-5 combines with J gene TRBJ2-3, with D perhaps TRBD1 (6 bases). This CDR3 contains 14 residues. V was shortened by 9 bases and J by 1 base, with 14 bases between the two germline ends. Germline-derived CDR1 and CDR2 are MNHEY and SVGAGI.

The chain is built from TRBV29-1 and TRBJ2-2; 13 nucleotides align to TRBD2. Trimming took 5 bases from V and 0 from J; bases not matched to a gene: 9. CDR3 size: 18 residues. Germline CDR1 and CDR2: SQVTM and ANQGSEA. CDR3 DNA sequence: TGCAGCGTTTTGGGACTAGCGGGATCCGAGACGAACACCGGGGAGCTGTTTTTT. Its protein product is CSVLGLAGSETNTGELFF.

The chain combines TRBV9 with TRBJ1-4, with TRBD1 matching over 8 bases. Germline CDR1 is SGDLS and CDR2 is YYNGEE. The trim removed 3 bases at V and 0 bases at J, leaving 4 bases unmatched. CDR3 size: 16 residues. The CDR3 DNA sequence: TGTGCCAGCAGCGCGTCGGGACAGGCAACTAATGAAAAACTGTTTTTT. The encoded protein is CASSASGQATNEKLFF.

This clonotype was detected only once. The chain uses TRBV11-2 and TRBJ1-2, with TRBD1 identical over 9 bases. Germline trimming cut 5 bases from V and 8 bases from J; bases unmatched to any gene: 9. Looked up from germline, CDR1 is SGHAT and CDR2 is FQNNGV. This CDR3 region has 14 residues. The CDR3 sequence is CASSTDRGEGGYTF. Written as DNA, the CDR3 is TGTGCCAGCAGCACGGACAGGGGCGAAGGAGGCTACACCTTC.

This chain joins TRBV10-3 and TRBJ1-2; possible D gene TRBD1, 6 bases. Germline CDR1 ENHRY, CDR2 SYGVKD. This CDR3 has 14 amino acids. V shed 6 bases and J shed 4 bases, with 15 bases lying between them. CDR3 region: CAISPRGGAYGYTF. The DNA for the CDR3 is TGTGCCATCAGCCCGCGTGGGGGGGCCTATGGCTACACCTTC.

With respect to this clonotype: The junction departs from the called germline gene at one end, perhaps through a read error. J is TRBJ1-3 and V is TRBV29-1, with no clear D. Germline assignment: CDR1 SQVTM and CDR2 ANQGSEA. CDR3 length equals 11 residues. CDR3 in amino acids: CSVEDSGRSDF. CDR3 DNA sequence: TGCAGCGTTGAAGATAGTGGCCGATCGGATTTT.